These T cell receptor beta chains were read from a single sample in a study of blood T cell repertoires in COVID-19. Generated by immunoSEQ multiplex PCR, the TCRdb table keeps only in-frame clones and is missing some. Of about 250,000 clones in the sample, around 86% were seen once. Sequenced material: PBMCs or T cells enriched from blood (not recorded which). These receptors all come from a woman aged 50 to 65 who had recovered from COVID-19. CDR3s include the opening cysteine and the closing phenylalanine or tryptophan. The D gene is left open where the match is weak. Where a row states a size, it is once, few, many or the class of an expanded clone; other rows omit it.

V gene	D gene	clone size	CDR3 length	J gene	CDR3 protein	CDR3 DNA
TRBV3-1/TRBV3-2	TRBD2	.	13	TRBJ2-5	CASSLAGGETQYF	TGTGCCAGCAGCTTAGCGGGTGGAGAGACCCAGTACTTC
TRBV27	TRBD1	.	12	TRBJ1-2	CASSMTGIGYTF	TGTGCCAGCAGCATGACAGGGATTGGCTACACCTTC
TRBV5-4	.	.	14	TRBJ2-5	CASSSGGSQETQYF	TGTGCCAGCAGCTCGGGCGGGTCACAAGAGACCCAGTACTTC
TRBV5-1	TRBD1	.	15	TRBJ2-3	CASSLGQGSTDTQYF	TGCGCCAGCAGCTTGGGACAGGGTAGCACAGATACGCAGTATTTT
TRBV19	TRBD2	.	15	TRBJ2-5	CASSLAGVASETQYF	TGTGCCAGTAGTTTAGCGGGAGTGGCTTCGGAGACCCAGTACTTC
TRBV7-2	TRBD1	.	15	TRBJ1-3	CASSPTGVSGNTIYF	TGTGCCAGCAGCCCAACAGGGGTCTCTGGAAACACCATATATTTT
TRBV19	TRBD2	.	16	TRBJ2-2	CASSTRSGANTGELFF	TGTGCCAGTAGTACCCGTAGCGGGGCGAACACCGGGGAGCTGTTTTTT
TRBV30	.	.	13	TRBJ1-2	CASDILYSYGYTF	TGTGCCTCGGACATCTTGTATTCTTATGGCTACACCTTC
TRBV4-3	.	.	16	TRBJ1-6	CASSQDFRGYNSPLHF	TGCGCCAGCAGCCAAGACTTTAGGGGGTATAATTCACCCCTCCACTTT
TRBV2	TRBD2	.	13	TRBJ2-1	CASETTSFSEQFF	TGTGCCAGCGAGACGACTAGCTTTAGTGAGCAGTTCTTC
TRBV6-5	TRBD2	few	14	TRBJ2-1	CASKGEREWNEQFF	TGTGCCAGCAAGGGCGAGCGGGAGTGGAATGAGCAGTTCTTC
TRBV3-1/TRBV3-2	TRBD2	.	14	TRBJ2-1	CASSRGLAINEQFF	TGTGCCAGCAGCCGTGGACTAGCGATCAATGAGCAGTTCTTC
TRBV9	TRBD1	.	17	TRBJ2-2	CASSASYRGSNTGELFF	TGTGCCAGCAGCGCGAGCTACAGGGGATCGAACACCGGGGAGCTGTTTTTT
TRBV29-1	.	.	11	TRBJ1-2	CSVESSYGYTF	TGCAGCGTTGAGTCTAGCTATGGCTACACCTTC
TRBV3-1/TRBV3-2	TRBD2	.	17	TRBJ2-1	CASSHHSGREERGNQFF	TGTGCCAGCAGCCATCATAGCGGGAGGGAGGAAAGGGGCAATCAGTTCTTC
TRBV4-1	.	.	19	TRBJ2-7	CASSQDPPRQFSSTYEQYF	TGCGCCAGCAGCCAAGATCCCCCCAGACAGTTCTCTTCCACCTACGAGCAGTACTTC
TRBV5-1	.	.	14	TRBJ2-5	CASRGGAHRETQYF	TGCGCCAGCAGAGGGGGGGCGCATCGCGAGACCCAGTACTTC
TRBV18	.	.	14	TRBJ2-7	CASSPDRSFYEQYF	TGTGCCAGCTCACCTGACAGGTCTTTCTACGAGCAGTACTTC
TRBV18	TRBD2	.	16	TRBJ2-1	CASSPSGRGANNEQFF	TGTGCCAGCTCACCCTCGGGGCGGGGGGCCAACAATGAGCAGTTCTTC
TRBV7-8	TRBD2	.	15	TRBJ2-7	CASSRLAGATYEQYF	TGTGCCAGCAGCCGACTAGCGGGAGCCACCTACGAGCAGTACTTC
TRBV30	.	once	14	TRBJ1-1	CAWRRGGVDTEAFF	TGTGCCTGGAGGAGGGGGGGTGTTGACACTGAAGCTTTCTTT
TRBV5-4	.	few	13	TRBJ2-7	CASSWTAIDEQYF	TGTGCCAGCAGCTGGACAGCGATTGACGAGCAGTACTTC
TRBV19	TRBD1	.	15	TRBJ2-3	CASSIQGQGVDTQYF	TGTGCCAGTAGTATTCAGGGGCAGGGGGTAGATACGCAGTATTTT
TRBV6-2/TRBV6-3	.	few	16	TRBJ2-1	CASSSQTSSEVGPQFF	TGTGCCAGCAGTTCCCAAACATCTAGCGAGGTGGGACCGCAGTTCTTC
TRBV3-1/TRBV3-2	TRBD2	.	13	TRBJ2-7	CASGAGGTYEQYF	TGTGCCAGCGGGGCGGGAGGAACCTACGAGCAGTACTTC
TRBV12-5	TRBD2	.	18	TRBJ2-2	CASGLGLAGSLGFGELFF	TGTGCTAGTGGTTTGGGACTAGCGGGTAGCCTGGGTTTCGGGGAGCTGTTTTTT
TRBV19	.	few	14	TRBJ1-3	CASSISGGGNTIYF	TGTGCCAGTAGTATATCCGGGGGTGGAAACACCATATATTTT
TRBV30	TRBD1	.	14	TRBJ2-2	CAWSGGQGAGELFF	TGTGCCTGGAGTGGCGGACAGGGGGCCGGGGAGCTGTTTTTT
TRBV27	TRBD1	.	14	TRBJ1-2	CASGPRDRGYGYTF	TGTGCCAGCGGCCCGCGGGACAGGGGATATGGCTACACCTTC
TRBV2	.	.	12	TRBJ1-3	CASSEFGNTIYF	TGTGCCAGCAGTGAGTTCGGGAACACCATATATTTT
TRBV6-5	.	.	13	TRBJ1-4	CASSLTGNEKLFF	TGTGCCAGCAGTTTAACAGGGAATGAAAAACTGTTTTTT
TRBV5-1	TRBD1	once	14	TRBJ1-2	CASSTGQGNYGYTF	TGCGCCAGCAGCACGGGACAGGGAAACTATGGCTACACCTTC
TRBV14	.	few	11	TRBJ2-7	CASSQGSSEYF	TGTGCCAGCAGCCAAGGTAGTAGCGAGTACTTC
TRBV4-1	TRBD1	.	15	TRBJ1-4	CASSPPGQGNEKLFF	TGCGCCAGCAGCCCACCGGGACAGGGGAATGAAAAACTGTTTTTT
TRBV28	TRBD1	.	15	TRBJ2-2	CASSSGGSHTGELFF	TGTGCCAGCAGTTCAGGGGGATCCCACACCGGGGAGCTGTTTTTT
TRBV18	TRBD1	.	14	TRBJ1-1	CASSVGQLNTEAFF	TGTGCCAGCTCAGTGGGACAGTTGAACACTGAAGCTTTCTTT
TRBV6-5	.	once	14	TRBJ2-7	CASKSRNKAAEQYF	TGTGCCAGCAAATCGAGGAATAAGGCGGCCGAGCAGTACTTC
TRBV29-1	TRBD2	.	14	TRBJ2-3	CSVDAGGGRDTQYF	TGCAGCGTTGACGCGGGAGGAGGCAGAGATACGCAGTATTTT
TRBV7-8	.	.	11	TRBJ2-7	CASSLEAEQYF	TGTGCCAGCAGCTTAGAAGCCGAGCAGTACTTC
TRBV6-5	.	.	13	TRBJ2-2	CASSYSGLGELFF	TGTGCCAGCAGTTACTCAGGACTCGGGGAGCTGTTTTTT
TRBV6-4	TRBD2	few	16	TRBJ2-3	CASSDARTSGADTQYF	TGTGCCAGCAGTGACGCTAGGACTAGTGGTGCAGATACGCAGTATTTT